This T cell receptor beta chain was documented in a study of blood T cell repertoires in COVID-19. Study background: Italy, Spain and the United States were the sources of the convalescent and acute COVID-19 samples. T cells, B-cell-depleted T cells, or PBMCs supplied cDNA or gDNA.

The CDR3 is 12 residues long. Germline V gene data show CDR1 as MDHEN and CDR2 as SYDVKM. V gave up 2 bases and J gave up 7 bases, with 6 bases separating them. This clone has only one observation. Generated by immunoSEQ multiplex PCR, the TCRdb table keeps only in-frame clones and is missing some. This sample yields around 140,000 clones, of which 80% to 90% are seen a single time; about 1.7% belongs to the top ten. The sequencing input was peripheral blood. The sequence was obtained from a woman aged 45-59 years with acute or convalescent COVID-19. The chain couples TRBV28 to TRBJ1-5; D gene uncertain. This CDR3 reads CASSLPLQPQHF. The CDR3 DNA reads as TGTGCCAGCAGTTTACCCCTCCAGCCCCAGCATTTT.